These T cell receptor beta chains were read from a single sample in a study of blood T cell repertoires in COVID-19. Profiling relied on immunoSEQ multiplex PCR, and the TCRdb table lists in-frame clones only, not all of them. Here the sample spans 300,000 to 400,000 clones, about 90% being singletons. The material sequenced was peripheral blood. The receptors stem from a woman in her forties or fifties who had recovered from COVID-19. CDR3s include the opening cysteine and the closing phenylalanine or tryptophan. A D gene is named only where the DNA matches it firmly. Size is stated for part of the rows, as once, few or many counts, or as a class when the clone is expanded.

TGTGCCAGCAGCCAAAGGGGGCTCACTAATGAAAAACTGTTTTTT | CASSQRGLTNEKLFF | TRBJ1-4 | TRBV7-2 | NA | TRBD1
TGTGCCAGCAGCTTGTCTATCGGGGAGCTGTTTTTT | CASSLSIGELFF | TRBJ2-2 | TRBV5-4 | NA | NA
TGTGCCAGCTCAGTTGGACAGGGGACCCACGAGCAGTACTTC | CASSVGQGTHEQYF | TRBJ2-7 | TRBV18 | NA | TRBD1
TGTGCCAGCAGCCAAGTGGGGCGACTGGGCAATGAGCAGTTCTTC | CASSQVGRLGNEQFF | TRBJ2-1 | TRBV4-2 | once | NA
TGTGCCAGTAGCGATCAGGTCGGTGGAAAAAAACTGTTTTTT | CASSDQVGGKKLFF | TRBJ1-4 | TRBV19 | NA | NA
TGCGCCAGCAGCTTGGACCAGGGGGCCCGCTTAGGGTCACCCCTCCACTTT | CASSLDQGARLGSPLHF | TRBJ1-6 | TRBV5-1 | NA | TRBD1
TGTGCCAGCAGTTACCGCCGGGGGGAGCTGTTTTTT | CASSYRRGELFF | TRBJ2-2 | TRBV6-5 | NA | NA
TGTGCCAGCAGCTCCGGACAGTACAATGAGCAGTTCTTC | CASSSGQYNEQFF | TRBJ2-1 | TRBV7-2 | NA | NA
TGTGCCTGGAGTCAGCAGGGGTATCAGCCCCAGCATTTT | CAWSQQGYQPQHF | TRBJ1-5 | TRBV30 | NA | NA
TGTGCCAGTAGTTTTCGACAGGGCAGCACCGGGGAGCTGTTTTTT | CASSFRQGSTGELFF | TRBJ2-2 | TRBV19 | NA | TRBD1
TGTGCCAGCAGCGGGACTAGGGTAGAGACCCAGTACTTC | CASSGTRVETQYF | TRBJ2-5 | TRBV11-2 | NA | TRBD2
TGTGCCAGCAGCTCAACAGGGGAATACCCATACGAGCAGTACTTC | CASSSTGEYPYEQYF | TRBJ2-7 | TRBV7-2 | NA | TRBD1
TGTGCCAGCACGAGGTCCGACACCGGGGAGCTGTTTTTT | CASTRSDTGELFF | TRBJ2-2 | TRBV6-5 | NA | NA
TGCGCCAGCAGCCAAGGACGCCGGGACTGGGCCTACGAGCAGTACTTC | CASSQGRRDWAYEQYF | TRBJ2-7 | TRBV4-3 | NA | NA
TGTGCCAGCAGACCAGCGGGGTACTCCTACGAGCAATACTTC | CASRPAGYSYEQYF | TRBJ2-7 | TRBV7-2 | NA | TRBD2
TGTGCTAGTGGTTTGGGACAGGGGGCGAGTGGCTACACCTTC | CASGLGQGASGYTF | TRBJ1-2 | TRBV12-5 | NA | TRBD1
TGTGCCAGCGGAGTGGCCTCGAACACTGAAGCTTTCTTT | CASGVASNTEAFF | TRBJ1-1 | TRBV5-4 | NA | NA
TGTGCCACCAGCAGAGATTTAATGACTAGCGGCCACAATGAGCAGTTCTTC | CATSRDLMTSGHNEQFF | TRBJ2-1 | TRBV15 | few | TRBD2
TGTGCCAGCCTTGGGCTGGATCAGGGTGCGCAGTATTTT | CASLGLDQGAQYF | TRBJ2-3 | TRBV3-1/TRBV3-2 | NA | NA
TGTGCCAGCAGCTTCGGGGGGCGCCAAGAGACCCAGTACTTC | CASSFGGRQETQYF | TRBJ2-5 | TRBV5-6 | NA | NA
TGTGCCAGCAGCCCGGACAGGGGACTGAACACTGAAGCTTTCTTT | CASSPDRGLNTEAFF | TRBJ1-1 | TRBV5-6 | NA | TRBD1
TGTGCCAGCAGCCATGGACAGGGGGATGGCTACACCTTC | CASSHGQGDGYTF | TRBJ1-2 | TRBV3-1/TRBV3-2 | NA | TRBD1
TGCAGTGCTGGCGACAGTCATGGCTACACCTTC | CSAGDSHGYTF | TRBJ1-2 | TRBV20-1 | NA | NA
TGTGCCAGCAGCGTAGCCGGGGGGACTATGAGCGGTAGCTCCTACAATGAGCAGTTCTTC | CASSVAGGTMSGSSYNEQFF | TRBJ2-1 | TRBV9 | NA | TRBD2
TGTGCCAGCAGTTTAGTTTTTGGGGGCGGCAATCAGCCCCAGCATTTT | CASSLVFGGGNQPQHF | TRBJ1-5 | TRBV28 | NA | NA
TGTGCCGGCCGGCGGAGTTTGGGGCTCCTTACGAACACCGGGGAGCTGTTTTTT | CAGRRSLGLLTNTGELFF | TRBJ2-2 | TRBV3-1/TRBV3-2 | NA | NA
TGTGCCAGCAAGGTTTCGGGACAGCCCAAAGAGACCCAGTACTTC | CASKVSGQPKETQYF | TRBJ2-5 | TRBV2 | NA | TRBD1
TGTGCCACCAGCTCCTCCGACCGAGGTGGTGGCTACACCTTC | CATSSSDRGGGYTF | TRBJ1-2 | TRBV3-1/TRBV3-2 | NA | NA
TGTGCCAGCAGCTTGTATGACCAACGCGGGGTTCCGTACTTC | CASSLYDQRGVPYF | TRBJ2-7 | TRBV5-6 | NA | NA
TGTGCCAGCAGTTTATTGGCGGGGGGGCGCTCAGATACGCAGTATTTT | CASSLLAGGRSDTQYF | TRBJ2-3 | TRBV27 | few | TRBD2
TGTGCCATCAGTGGCGTCGGGATTCGTTCCTACGAGCAGTACTTC | CAISGVGIRSYEQYF | TRBJ2-7 | TRBV10-3 | NA | NA
TGTGCCAGCAGCTTGGACAGGAGGGGTGGCTACACCTTC | CASSLDRRGGYTF | TRBJ1-2 | TRBV7-8 | NA | TRBD1
TGTGCCTGGTCAGCAGGGGTCTATGGCTACACCTTC | CAWSAGVYGYTF | TRBJ1-2 | TRBV30 | NA | NA
TGCGCCAGCAGCCCCACCCCCCTATCTGCGCAGTATTTT | CASSPTPLSAQYF | TRBJ2-3 | TRBV4-1 | few | NA
TGTGCCAGCTCACCACCGAACAGACAGAGCTCCTACGAGCAGTACTTC | CASSPPNRQSSYEQYF | TRBJ2-7 | TRBV18 | NA | NA
TGTGCCAGCAGCTCCCACGCCGGGAGCGACAATGAGCAGTTCTTC | CASSSHAGSDNEQFF | TRBJ2-1 | TRBV11-3 | NA | NA
TGCGCCAGCAGCCCAGGGACAGGGGGGGCTCGGGGCTACACCTTC | CASSPGTGGARGYTF | TRBJ1-2 | TRBV4-1 | NA | TRBD1
TGTGCCAGCAGCTTAATGCAGGGCCCCACCGGGGAGCTGTTTTTT | CASSLMQGPTGELFF | TRBJ2-2 | TRBV7-2 | NA | NA
TGTGCCAGCAGCCTAGGAGGGACAGGGGAGGAGACCCAGTACTTC | CASSLGGTGEETQYF | TRBJ2-5 | TRBV7-2 | NA | TRBD1
TGTGCCAGCAGTCTAGCCCTTTTGAACACCATATATTTT | CASSLALLNTIYF | TRBJ1-3 | TRBV13 | NA | NA
TGTGCCAGCAGCCCGGACTTCAACACTGAAGCTTTCTTT | CASSPDFNTEAFF | TRBJ1-1 | TRBV5-6 | once | NA
TGCGCCAGCAGCCCTAGTCACGGGAATAATTCACCCCTCCACTTT | CASSPSHGNNSPLHF | TRBJ1-6 | TRBV4-3 | NA | NA
TGTGCCAGCGCAGGGGTCCTTGGCAATGAAAAACTGTTTTTT | CASAGVLGNEKLFF | TRBJ1-4 | TRBV5-8 | NA | NA
TGTGCCTGGAGTCTAGGTACTTCAACTAGCGGAGCCACAGATACGCAGTATTTT | CAWSLGTSTSGATDTQYF | TRBJ2-3 | TRBV30 | few | TRBD2
TGTGCCACCACTCGCTACAGGGGAGAAGGCTACACCTTC | CATTRYRGEGYTF | TRBJ1-2 | TRBV19 | NA | TRBD1
TGTGCCAGCAGCTTAGATAGTCACACTGAAGCTTTCTTT | CASSLDSHTEAFF | TRBJ1-1 | TRBV11-3 | NA | NA
TGTGCCAGCAGCTCCGACAGGATACTTGCAACTAATGAAAAACTGTTTTTT | CASSSDRILATNEKLFF | TRBJ1-4 | TRBV5-6 | NA | NA
TGTGCCAGTAGTATAGATCCCCGTCGGGATGGCTACACCTTC | CASSIDPRRDGYTF | TRBJ1-2 | TRBV19 | NA | NA
TGCGCCAGTGACAGCGGACAGGGTAACACCGGGGAGCTGTTTTTT | CASDSGQGNTGELFF | TRBJ2-2 | TRBV5-1 | NA | TRBD1
TGTGCCACCAGCAGAGACAGACACTCTGGAAACACCATATATTTT | CATSRDRHSGNTIYF | TRBJ1-3 | TRBV15 | NA | NA
TGTGCCACCAGTTTTAGGGGGCCGGATGAGCAGTTCTTC | CATSFRGPDEQFF | TRBJ2-1 | TRBV24-1 | NA | TRBD1
TGTGCCAGTAGTCTGGGGACAGGGACCGGAAACACCATATATTTT | CASSLGTGTGNTIYF | TRBJ1-3 | TRBV19 | NA | TRBD1
TGTGCCAGCTCCCCTAAGGGGGGGATAACGAACACTGAAGCTTTCTTT | CASSPKGGITNTEAFF | TRBJ1-1 | TRBV18 | NA | NA
TGTGCCAGCAGCTCCGGACAGAACAATGAGCAGTTCTTC | CASSSGQNNEQFF | TRBJ2-1 | TRBV7-2 | NA | NA
TGTGCCAGCAGTGAATCGGGGGGCGGGAGAAAGACCCAGTACTTC | CASSESGGGRKTQYF | TRBJ2-5 | TRBV25-1 | NA | NA